This section outlines one TCR beta chain sequence together with its context. Its antigen is unidentified. The identical CDR3 is also encoded by other nucleotide sequences in the sample. CD45RO negativity and positive selection for CCR7 defined naive CD8 cells, a population that excluded terminally differentiated effector memory CD45RA+ cells. The CDR3 consists of 12 residues. Germline CDR1 reads MNHEY; CDR2 reads SMNVEV (reference sequence). V was cut by 4 bases and J by 4 bases, with 7 bases left in between. These data are taken from a study of shared clonotypes between healthy human individuals. Background on the study: Three men and a couple of women, aged 18 to 49, were donors.

Genomic DNA (from each subset) was split evenly across several immunoSEQ plates. Method: immunoSEQ multiplex PCR; TCRdb's copy keeps in-frame clones and lacks some. The table has about 1,800,000 clones, less than 95% seen once. Study findings and constraints: Naive CD4 clonotype sharing across several donors was 4% to 5%.

The source is a man aged 18 to 30 in good health. Material for sequencing was naive CD8+ T cells sorted from blood. The gene calls are TRBV27 and TRBJ1-1; D is unresolved. This CDR3 reads CASSSGFTEAFF. CDR3 coding DNA: TGTGCCAGCAGTTCCGGGTTCACTGAAGCTTTCTTT.